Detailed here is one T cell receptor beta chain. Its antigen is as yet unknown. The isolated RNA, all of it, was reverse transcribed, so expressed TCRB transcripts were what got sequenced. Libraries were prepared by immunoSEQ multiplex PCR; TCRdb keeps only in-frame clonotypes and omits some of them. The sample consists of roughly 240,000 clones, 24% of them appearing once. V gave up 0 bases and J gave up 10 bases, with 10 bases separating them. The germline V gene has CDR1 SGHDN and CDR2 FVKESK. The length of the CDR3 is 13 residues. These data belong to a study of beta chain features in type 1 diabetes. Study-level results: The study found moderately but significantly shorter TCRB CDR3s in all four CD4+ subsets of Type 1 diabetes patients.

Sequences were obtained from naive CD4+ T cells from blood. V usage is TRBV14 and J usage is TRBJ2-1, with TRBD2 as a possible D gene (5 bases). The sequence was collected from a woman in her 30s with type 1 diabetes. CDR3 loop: CASSQDLTGEQFF. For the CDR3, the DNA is TGTGCCAGCAGCCAAGATCTTACGGGGGAGCAGTTCTTC. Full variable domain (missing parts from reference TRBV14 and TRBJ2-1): EAGVTQFPSHSVIEKGQTVTLRCDPISGHDNLYWYRRVMGKEIKFLLHFVKESKQDESGMPNNRFLAERTGGTYSTLKVQPAELEDSGVYFCASSQDLTGEQFFGPGTRLTVL.